This TCR beta chain derives from a study of T cell clusters in autoimmune cytopenias. About the study: Per sample, median TRB depth was approximately 47,000 reads, yielding a median roughly 2,000 distinct clonotypes.

General study findings and limits: TRB repertoire shifts in secondary cytopenia and chronic lymphocytic leukemia mostly reflected lymphoma, not autoimmunity. Physiological T cell clusters of healthy donors were apparently absent in primary autoimmune cytopenia patients. The T cell clusters came from computational analysis alone and lack functional validation.

Each sample's input was 200 to 300 ng genomic DNA, 40,000 or so genome equivalents. This CDR3 has 15 amino acids. Germline CDR1 and CDR2: MNHEY and SVGAGI. Comments on this clonotype: As yet, its antigen is unknown.

TRB was amplified by touch-down multiplex PCR, primer pools A and B combined. TCRdb reprocessed the multiplex PCR reads; each CDR3 protein has one entry and no DNA is given. Found here are several thousand distinct CDR3 sequences; the top ten clones hold around 8%. V gene TRBV6-5 combines with J gene TRBJ2-5; without DNA, the TCRdb call of TRBD1 cannot be checked. Input material: peripheral blood. The TCR originated in a human donor with an autoimmune cytopenia or autoimmune hepatitis (not recorded which). Here the CDR3 reads CASSSPGQLRETQYF.